The source of this TCR beta chain is a study of monozygotic twins with inflammatory bowel disease. Points from the study as a whole: Findings did not support one strong IBD-associated signal or clonotype.

The authors drew 2.5 to 3 ml of blood from each donor. Reanalyzing the 5' RACE reads, TCRdb keeps one entry per CDR3 protein, without DNA. Its clone listing holds about 330,000 distinct CDR3 sequences. CDR1 is LNHNV and CDR2 is YYDKDF in the germline V gene (reference sequence). CDR3 length: 13 residues. Comments on this clonotype: The antigen is undetermined.

The V call is TRBV15, the J call TRBJ2-7. The sequence was obtained from a human donor with ulcerative colitis or Crohn's disease, or a healthy co-twin of an affected twin (not recorded which). Sequencing input: blood. Here the CDR3 reads CATSRDREDRFHF.